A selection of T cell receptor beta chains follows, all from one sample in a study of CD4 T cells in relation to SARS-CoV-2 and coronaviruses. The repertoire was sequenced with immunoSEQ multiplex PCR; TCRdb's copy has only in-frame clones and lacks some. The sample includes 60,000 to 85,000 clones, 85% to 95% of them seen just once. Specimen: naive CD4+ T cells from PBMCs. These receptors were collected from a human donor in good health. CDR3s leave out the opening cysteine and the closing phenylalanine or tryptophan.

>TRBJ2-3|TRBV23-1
ASTDRATDTQY
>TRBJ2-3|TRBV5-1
ASSSRPGGATDTQY
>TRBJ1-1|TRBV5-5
ASSLRPNTEAF
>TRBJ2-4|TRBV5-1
ASSVDRAKNIQY
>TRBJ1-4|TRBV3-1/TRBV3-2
ASSHWTEGNEKLF
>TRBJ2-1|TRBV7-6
ASSLADGTSGRDNEQF
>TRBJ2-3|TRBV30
AWRPGGFTDTQY
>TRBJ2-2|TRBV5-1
ASRSGAGGNTGELF
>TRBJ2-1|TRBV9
ASSVALREGSYNEQF
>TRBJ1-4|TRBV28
ASRRGGTGGEKLF
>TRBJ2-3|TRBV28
ASRLNTDTQY
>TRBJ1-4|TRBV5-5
ASSLGGLGEKLF
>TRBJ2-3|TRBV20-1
SASVDRGLSDTQY
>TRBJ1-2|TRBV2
ASHGEKGYGYT
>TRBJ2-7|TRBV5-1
ASSSRRDGSSYEQY
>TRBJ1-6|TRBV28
ASSFPDHAYNSPLH
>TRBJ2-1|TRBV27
ASHRGPGQDFRGEQF
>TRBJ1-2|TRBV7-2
ASSPQRRGNGYT
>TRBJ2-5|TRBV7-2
ASSFASRMETQY
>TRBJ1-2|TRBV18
ASGSSGANYGYT
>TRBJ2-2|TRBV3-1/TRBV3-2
ASSQVRPGGAGELF
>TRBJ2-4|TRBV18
ASSPTGSNIQY
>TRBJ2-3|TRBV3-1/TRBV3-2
ASSPQDRANTQY
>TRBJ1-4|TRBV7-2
ASSLVNNEKLF
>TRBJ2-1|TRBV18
ASSPARTSGSYNEQF
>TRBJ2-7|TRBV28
ASSLPPGGFSYEQY
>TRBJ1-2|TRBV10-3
AITRQVTNYGYT
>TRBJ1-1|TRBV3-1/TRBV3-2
ASSLGGFATEAF
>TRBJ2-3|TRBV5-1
ASSLGGTSTDTQY
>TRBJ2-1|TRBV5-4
ASSSASGRASNEQF
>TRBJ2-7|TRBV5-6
ASSPLLAGSYEQY
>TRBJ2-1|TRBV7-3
ASSLTLAGGYNEQF
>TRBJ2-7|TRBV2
ASSDPSGGTYEQY
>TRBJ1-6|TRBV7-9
ASSRDSYNSPLH
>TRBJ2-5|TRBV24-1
ATSDRGTLIETQY
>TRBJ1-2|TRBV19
ASTRTGARNYGYT
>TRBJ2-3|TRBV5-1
ASSTGTPRDTQY
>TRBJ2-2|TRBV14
ASSQRGYAGELF
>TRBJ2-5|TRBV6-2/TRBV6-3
ASSYSWAGQETQY
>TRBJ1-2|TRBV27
ASSPDREYYGYT